These 14 T cell receptor beta chains originate from one sample sequenced in a study of CD8+ T cells in alopecia areata. As to treatment: oral pan-JAK inhibitor, 5-10 mg twice daily. Reverse transcription of extracted RNA yielded cDNA, which provided the sequencing template. Only in-frame clones appear in the TCRdb table, and some are missing; sequencing was by immunoSEQ multiplex PCR. The sample yields under 150,000 clones, roughly 50% seen once. The source was CD4+ T cells sorted from blood, collected at week 24, from a patient treated with tofacitinib. The receptors here all came from a human donor with alopecia areata.

As regards this clone: One end of the junction does not line up with germline, which may come from a read error. DNA of the CDR3: TGTGCTAGCAGCCAAGAGAGGGGGGAGACCCAGTACTTC. This translates into CASSQERGETQYF. This chain links TRBV7-7 with TRBJ2-5; D might be TRBD1 (6 bases). Per germline, CDR1 SSHAT and CDR2 FNYEAQ (reference sequence). This CDR3 has 13 residues.

The CDR3 coding sequence is TGTGCCAGCAGTGCAAGTGAGCAGTTCTTC. Protein: CASSASEQFF. V usage is TRBV25-1 and J usage is TRBJ2-1, with no clear D. Germline CDR1 and CDR2: MGHDK and SYGVNS. This CDR3 contains 10 residues. The V end was cut by 4 bases, the J end by 9 bases, with 4 bases between.

This clone is medium-sized (0.01 to 0.1%) in the sample. The chain uses TRBV14 and TRBJ2-4; no definite D call. Deletions cut 4 bases from V and 5 bases from J, with 9 bases between. The CDR3 has 13 residues. Germline-derived CDR1 and CDR2 are SGHDN and FVKESK. The CDR3 protein is CASSLSVENIQYF. The CDR3, as DNA: TGTGCCAGCAGCCTAAGCGTGGAAAACATTCAGTACTTC.

This chain uses TRBV4-3 with TRBJ1-6, with a tentative D call TRBD1 (5 bases). The CDR3 is made up of 15 amino acids. V lost 4 bases and J 7 bases, leaving 14 bases between the germline ends. From germline, CDR1 is LGHNA and CDR2 YSLEER. The CDR3 protein is CASSPSRDWNSPLHF. The CDR3, as DNA: TGCGCCAGCAGCCCGTCGAGGGACTGGAATTCACCCCTCCACTTT.

The chain uses TRBV4-3 and TRBJ1-5; maybe TRBD1 (6 bases). The CDR3 has 17 residues. V was clipped by 0 bases and J by 1 base, with 13 bases between them. Germline loops: CDR1 LGHNA, CDR2 YSLEER. This CDR3 reads CASSQESGAGSNQPQHF. CDR3 bases: TGCGCCAGCAGCCAAGAGTCGGGGGCTGGGAGCAATCAGCCCCAGCATTTT.

The chain joins TRBV5-4 to TRBJ1-1, with TRBD1 matching over 9 bases. The V and J ends lost 4 bases and 1 base, in that order; junction bases with no gene match: 8. The CDR3 loop spans 16 amino acids. The germline V gene has CDR1 SGHNT and CDR2 YYREEE (reference sequence). The CDR3 DNA sequence: TGTGCCAGCAGCCTCAACAGGGGGCGCCGGAACACTGAAGCTTTCTTT. It specifies CASSLNRGRRNTEAFF. The variable domain in full, with the rest retrieved from reference TRBV5-4 and TRBJ1-1, is ETGVTQSPTHLIKTRGQQVTLRCSSQSGHNTVSWYQQALGQGPQFIFQYYREEENGRGNFPPRFSGLQFPNYSSELNVNALELDDSALYLCASSLNRGRRNTEAFFGQGTRLTVV.

The chain employs TRBV30 and TRBJ2-7; D unclear. Trimming removed 3 bases from V and 1 base from J, with 10 bases in between. In germline, CDR1 is GTSNPN, CDR2 SVGIG (reference sequence). This CDR3 comprises 13 residues. CDR3 region: CAWSIAASYEQYF. In nucleotides, the CDR3 is TGTGCCTGGAGCATAGCAGCTTCCTACGAGCAGTACTTC.

The chain is built from TRBV29-1 and TRBJ1-1, with D hard to call. From germline, CDR1 is SQVTM and CDR2 ANQGSEA. The V end was cut by 6 bases, the J end by 5 bases, with 10 bases between. The CDR3 is 11 amino acids. CDR3 nucleotide sequence: TGCAGCGTCGCGGCCCGTACTGAAGCTTTCTTT. Residues: CSVAARTEAFF.

This CDR3 reads CASSRSLRDSNQPQHF. CDR3 DNA sequence: TGCGCCAGCAGTCGCTCCCTCCGGGACAGCAATCAGCCCCAGCATTTT. The chain uses TRBV23-1 and TRBJ1-5, with a tentative D call TRBD1 (5 bases). TRBV23-1 is noted as an ORF with a role that remains uncertain. This CDR3 spans 16 amino acids. With 4 bases removed from V and 1 base from J, the gap between germline ends came to 14 bases.

This chain joins TRBV6-6 and TRBJ1-1; D uncertain. The CDR3 runs 13 residues. The ends were cut back, 7 bases at V and 0 bases at J, with 9 bases in the middle. Per the germline V gene, CDR1 is MNHNY and CDR2 is SVGAGI (reference sequence). The DNA for the CDR3 is TGTGCCAGCATCAACCCGCTGAACACTGAAGCTTTCTTT. It is translated as CASINPLNTEAFF.

This clone was seen only a few times. This sequence joins TRBV5-1 and TRBJ1-2; D is uncertain. V was pared by 1 base and J by 5 bases, with 15 bases between. Per the germline V gene, CDR1 is SGHRS and CDR2 is YFSETQ. CDR3 size: 15 residues. In DNA, the CDR3 is TGCGCCAGCAGCTTGCCGGATAGGCCTTTTTATGGCTACACCTTC. Its protein is CASSLPDRPFYGYTF.

This clone was detected once. The chain carries TRBV2 and TRBJ2-5, with D unclear. Germline V gives CDR1 SNHLY, CDR2 FYNNEI. V lost 4 bases and J 3 bases, leaving 6 bases between the germline ends. The CDR3 length is 12 residues. The CDR3 DNA follows: TGTGCCAGCAGTGTCTCTGAAGAGACCCAGTACTTC. It codes for CASSVSEETQYF.

The chain combines TRBV4-2 with TRBJ1-1; D is unresolved. CDR1 and CDR2 (germline): LGHNA, YNFKEQ. This CDR3 contains 14 residues. Trimming removed 1 base from V and 1 base from J, with 7 bases in between. DNA of the CDR3: TGTGCCAGCAGCCAAGGGCAGTGGAACACTGAAGCTTTCTTT. Translation: CASSQGQWNTEAFF.

This clone has a handful of counts. The rearrangement links TRBV27 to TRBJ1-2, with TRBD1 matching 8 bases. CDR1 is MNHEY and CDR2 is SMNVEV in the germline V gene (reference sequence). Trimming cost V 6 bases and J 5 bases; bases outside gene matches: 2. There are 12 residues in the CDR3. The CDR3 nucleotides read TGTGCCAGCAGGACAGGGGATTATGGCTACACCTTC. This sequence encodes CASRTGDYGYTF.